A selection of T cell receptor beta chains follows, all from one sample in a study of cytomegalovirus exposure and HLA in healthy donors. Assay: immunoSEQ multiplex PCR; the TCRdb copy retains only in-frame clones and omits some. Found here are under 150,000 clones, approximately 80% of them singletons; the top ten hold 1.3% to 1.5%. The specimen was PBMCs. All receptors come from a woman aged 40-49 years in good health and CMV-seronegative. CDR3s include the opening cysteine and the closing phenylalanine or tryptophan. The order of the fields is J gene, V gene, clone size, D gene, CDR3 protein, CDR3 DNA. A D gene is named only where the DNA matches it firmly. Only part of the rows carry a size: once, few, many, or a class if the clone is expanded.

TRBJ2-3 | TRBV2 | . | TRBD1 | CASREDRVADTQYF | TGTGCCAGCAGGGAGGACAGGGTAGCAGATACGCAGTATTTT
TRBJ2-1 | TRBV7-3 | few | TRBD1 | CASSLRRGQGAYNEQFF | TGTGCCAGCAGCTTAAGGCGAGGTCAGGGGGCATACAATGAGCAGTTCTTC
TRBJ1-4 | TRBV7-9 | . | TRBD1 | CASSLGWDRGREKLFF | TGTGCCAGCAGCTTAGGGTGGGACAGGGGTCGCGAAAAACTGTTTTTT
TRBJ2-2 | TRBV5-1 | . | . | CASSLGQTGELFF | TGCGCCAGCAGCCTCGGACAGACCGGGGAGCTGTTTTTT
TRBJ1-2 | TRBV5-1 | . | . | CASSLATMKINYGYTF | TGCGCCAGCAGCTTGGCAACTATGAAGATTAACTATGGCTACACCTTC
TRBJ2-4 | TRBV30 | few | TRBD1 | CAWGAADRAKNIQYF | TGTGCCTGGGGGGCCGCGGACAGGGCTAAAAACATTCAGTACTTC
TRBJ1-2 | TRBV4-2 | . | . | CASSRGHGYTF | TGTGCCAGCAGCCGGGGGCATGGCTACACCTTC
TRBJ2-3 | TRBV9 | . | TRBD2 | CASSVSVGSSGVSTDTQYF | TGTGCCAGCAGCGTATCAGTGGGGAGTAGCGGGGTGAGCACAGATACGCAGTATTTT
TRBJ1-4 | TRBV19 | . | TRBD1 | CASGDRATNEKLFF | TGTGCCAGTGGTGACAGGGCCACTAATGAAAAACTGTTTTTT
TRBJ1-2 | TRBV6-6 | . | TRBD1 | CASSRDRGVRGYTF | TGTGCCAGCAGCCGGGACAGGGGAGTGCGGGGCTACACCTTC
TRBJ2-3 | TRBV6-5 | . | TRBD1 | CASSLQGARFDTQYF | TGTGCCAGCAGCCTTCAGGGGGCGCGGTTTGATACGCAGTATTTT
TRBJ2-2 | TRBV10-3 | . | TRBD2 | CAISEGGAGGPAGELFF | TGTGCCATCAGTGAGGGTGGAGCGGGGGGGCCGGCCGGGGAGCTGTTTTTT
TRBJ1-2 | TRBV27 | . | TRBD1 | CASSLRVQGEGYGYTF | TGTGCCAGCAGTTTAAGGGTACAGGGGGAAGGCTATGGCTACACCTTC
TRBJ2-2 | TRBV2 | . | . | CASSGQGFSSGELFF | TGTGCCAGCAGTGGCCAGGGTTTTAGTTCCGGGGAGCTGTTTTTT
TRBJ1-3 | TRBV27 | . | . | CASRPRGSTRPHSGNTIYF | TGTGCCAGCAGGCCAAGGGGATCGACAAGGCCGCACTCTGGAAACACCATATATTTT
TRBJ1-3 | TRBV19 | . | . | CATGKWTAARTIYF | TGTGCCACGGGAAAGTGGACGGCGGCTCGCACCATATATTTT
TRBJ2-1 | TRBV4-2 | few | . | CASSQEGAAYNEQFF | TGTGCCAGCAGCCAAGAGGGGGCCGCCTACAATGAGCAGTTCTTC
TRBJ1-1 | TRBV6-5 | . | TRBD1 | CASSLGQGVNTEAFF | TGTGCCAGCAGTCTGGGACAGGGGGTGAACACTGAAGCTTTCTTT
TRBJ2-3 | TRBV30 | . | . | CAWSVRARDTQYF | TGTGCCTGGAGTGTCAGGGCAAGAGATACGCAGTATTTT
TRBJ2-3 | TRBV5-4 | once | TRBD2 | CASRPGLAEDTQYF | TGTGCCAGCAGACCGGGACTAGCCGAAGATACGCAGTATTTT
TRBJ2-1 | TRBV25-1 | . | . | CASSEARVSSNEQFF | TGTGCCAGCAGTGAAGCCAGGGTTTCTTCCAATGAGCAGTTCTTC
TRBJ2-1 | TRBV7-9 | . | . | CASSLSIRDNEQFF | TGTGCCAGCAGCTTATCTATCAGGGACAATGAGCAGTTCTTC
TRBJ1-5 | TRBV19 | once | . | CASSPQTASIMPQHF | TGTGCCAGTAGCCCTCAGACAGCCTCAATCATGCCCCAGCATTTT
TRBJ1-4 | TRBV7-9 | . | TRBD1 | CASSLEGGQGAREKLFF | TGTGCCAGCAGCTTAGAAGGAGGACAGGGGGCGAGGGAAAAACTGTTTTTT
TRBJ1-4 | TRBV5-5 | . | TRBD1 | CASSGGTGVTEKLFF | TGTGCCAGCAGCGGGGGGACAGGGGTTACGGAAAAACTGTTTTTT
TRBJ2-6 | TRBV2 | few | TRBD2 | CASSVLAGAPSGANVLTF | TGTGCCAGCAGTGTCCTAGCGGGGGCTCCCTCTGGGGCCAACGTCCTGACTTTC
TRBJ2-7 | TRBV29-1 | . | TRBD2 | CSVPSGLAGTILYEQYF | TGCAGCGTCCCTAGTGGGCTAGCGGGGACCATCTTATACGAGCAGTACTTC
TRBJ2-2 | TRBV9 | . | . | CASSVSSGELFF | TGTGCCAGCAGCGTATCCTCCGGGGAGCTGTTTTTT
TRBJ1-2 | TRBV6-1 | . | TRBD1 | CASSDGQASSF | TGTGCCAGCAGTGATGGACAGGCGAGCTCCTTC
TRBJ1-5 | TRBV5-1 | . | TRBD1 | CASSLGSQGNQPQHF | TGCGCCAGCAGCTTGGGTTCACAGGGGAATCAGCCCCAGCATTTT
TRBJ2-3 | TRBV5-1 | . | TRBD2 | CASSTGLAGGTDTQYF | TGCGCCAGCAGCACCGGACTAGCGGGGGGCACAGATACGCAGTATTTT
TRBJ2-1 | TRBV7-9 | . | . | CASSSSGTPWGQFF | TGTGCCAGCAGCAGCTCCGGGACTCCCTGGGGGCAGTTCTTC
TRBJ1-6 | TRBV20-1 | . | . | CSAEKNSPLHF | TGCAGTGCCGAGAAAAATTCACCCCTCCACTTT
TRBJ1-2 | TRBV11-2 | few | . | CASTVDTGQNYGYTF | TGTGCCAGCACCGTGGACACCGGCCAAAACTATGGCTACACCTTC
TRBJ1-1 | TRBV30 | . | TRBD1 | CAWSDQGGQSEAFF | TGTGCCTGGAGCGACCAGGGGGGACAGAGTGAAGCTTTCTTT
TRBJ1-1 | TRBV7-9 | . | . | CASSLGPGGDTEAFF | TGTGCCAGCAGCTTAGGGCCCGGAGGGGACACTGAAGCTTTCTTT
TRBJ2-5 | TRBV5-1 | once | . | CASSSTGPETQYF | TGCGCCAGCAGCAGTACAGGGCCCGAGACCCAGTACTTC
TRBJ2-1 | TRBV4-1 | . | TRBD2 | CASSLPRGGLYNEQFF | TGCGCCAGCAGCCTCCCGCGGGGGGGCCTGTACAATGAGCAGTTCTTC
TRBJ2-2 | TRBV7-6 | once | TRBD1 | CASSSRDRGVGTGELFF | TGTGCCAGCAGCTCCCGGGACAGGGGGGTTGGCACCGGGGAGCTGTTTTTT
TRBJ1-4 | TRBV6-1 | . | . | CASKGGGGGGEKLFF | TGTGCCAGCAAGGGGGGGGGCGGAGGTGGCGAAAAACTGTTTTTT
TRBJ1-1 | TRBV19 | . | TRBD1 | CASSIPPGTGSTEAFF | TGTGCCAGTAGTATCCCCCCCGGGACAGGGTCCACTGAAGCTTTCTTT
TRBJ2-2 | TRBV7-3 | . | . | CASSLSGGANTGELFF | TGTGCCAGCAGCTTAAGCGGCGGGGCGAACACCGGGGAGCTGTTTTTT
TRBJ1-2 | TRBV28 | . | . | CASSFPAGRGYGYTF | TGTGCCAGCAGTTTCCCGGCGGGAAGGGGCTATGGCTACACCTTC
TRBJ1-5 | TRBV20-1 | . | . | CSAGQQPQHF | TGCAGTGCTGGTCAGCAGCCCCAGCATTTT